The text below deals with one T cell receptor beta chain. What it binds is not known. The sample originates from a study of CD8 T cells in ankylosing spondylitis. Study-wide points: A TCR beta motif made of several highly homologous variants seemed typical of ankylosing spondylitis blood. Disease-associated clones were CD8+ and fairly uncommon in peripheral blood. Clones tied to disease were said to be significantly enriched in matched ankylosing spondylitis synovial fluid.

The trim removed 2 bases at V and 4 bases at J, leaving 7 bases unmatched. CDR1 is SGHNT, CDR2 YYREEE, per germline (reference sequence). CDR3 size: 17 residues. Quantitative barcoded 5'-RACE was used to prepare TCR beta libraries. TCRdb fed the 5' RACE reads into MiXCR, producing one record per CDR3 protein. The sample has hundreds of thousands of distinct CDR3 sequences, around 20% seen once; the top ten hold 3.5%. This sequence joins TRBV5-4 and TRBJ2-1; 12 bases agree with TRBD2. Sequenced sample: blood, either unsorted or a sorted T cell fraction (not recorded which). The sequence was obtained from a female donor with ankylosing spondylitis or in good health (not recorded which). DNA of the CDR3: TGTGCCAGCAGCTTAGGGGGGGGACTAGCGGGTTACAATGAGCAGTTCTTC. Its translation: CASSLGGGLAGYNEQFF.